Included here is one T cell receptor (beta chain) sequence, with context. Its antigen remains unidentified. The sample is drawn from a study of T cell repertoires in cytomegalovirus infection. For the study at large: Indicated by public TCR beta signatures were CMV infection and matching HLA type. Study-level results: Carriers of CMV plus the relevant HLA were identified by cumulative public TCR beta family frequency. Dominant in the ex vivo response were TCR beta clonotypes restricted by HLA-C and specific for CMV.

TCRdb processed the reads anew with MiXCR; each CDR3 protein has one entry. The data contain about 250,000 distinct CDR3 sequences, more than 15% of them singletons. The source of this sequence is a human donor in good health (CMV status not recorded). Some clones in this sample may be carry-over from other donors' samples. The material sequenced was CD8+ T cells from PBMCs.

CDR3 amino acids: CASSGNRGRWEKLFF. The CDR3 DNA is TGTGCCAGCAGCGGTAACAGGGGGCGCTGGGAAAAACTGTTTTTT. V is TRBV7-9 and J is TRBJ1-4; 9 positions match TRBD1. Unmatched junction bases numbered 9, after V lost 5 bases and J lost 8 bases. The CDR3 consists of 15 residues. Per the germline V gene, CDR1 is SEHNR and CDR2 is FQNEAQ (reference sequence).